The 26 T cell receptor beta chains below all came from one sample that was sequenced in a study of blood T cell repertoires in COVID-19. Produced via immunoSEQ multiplex PCR; TCRdb's table is partial and in-frame only. The repertoire consists of some 500,000 clones, with about 88% occurring once and the leading ten covering roughly 8.3%. The sample was peripheral blood. Receptor source: a woman aged 50 to 60 with COVID-19, enrolled during active disease.

On this clone: One junction end does not reproduce the germline sequence, and a read error may be involved. This chain links TRBV7-9 with TRBJ2-5; D possibly corresponds to TRBD1 (6 bases). CDR1 and CDR2 from the germline V gene are SEHNR and FQNEAQ (reference sequence). The CDR3 spans 12 residues. The CDR3 sequence is CASSLARTDEHF. In DNA form, the CDR3 reads TGTGCCAGCAGCTTAGCGCGGACAGACGAACACTTC.

The chain links TRBV5-1 to TRBJ1-5; possible D gene TRBD1, 6 bases. With 4 bases removed from V and 7 bases from J, the gap between germline ends came to 15 bases. The germline gives CDR1 SGHRS, CDR2 YFSETQ. This CDR3 is 14 amino acids long. The CDR3 is CASSLTGVPQPQHF. CDR3 in DNA: TGCGCCAGCAGCCTGACAGGTGTCCCCCAGCCCCAGCATTTT.

As for this clone: One junction end disagrees with the germline gene, perhaps due to a read error. This chain joins TRBV2 and TRBJ2-7; D may be TRBD1 (6 bases). From germline, CDR1 is SNHLY and CDR2 FYNNEI. This CDR3 has 13 residues. The CDR3 sequence: CASSERTAYQQYF. In DNA form, the CDR3 reads TGTGCCAGCAGTGAGAGGACAGCCTACCAGCAGTACTTC. The complete variable domain, with remaining parts taken from reference TRBV2 and TRBJ2-7, reads EPEVTQTPSHQVTQMGQEVILRCVPISNHLYFYWYRQILGQKVEFLVSFYNNEISEKSEIFDDQFSVERPDGSNFTLKIRSTKLEDSAMYFCASSERTAYQQYFGPGTRLTVT.

The chain carries TRBV28 and TRBJ2-5; 11 positions agree with TRBD1. The CDR3 has 16 residues. J lost 4 bases, V lost 5 bases, and 9 bases had no gene match. Germline lookup yields CDR1 MDHEN and CDR2 SYDVKM. CDR3 protein: CASSPRTGGAGETQYF. CDR3 sequence (DNA): TGTGCCAGCAGTCCTCGGACAGGGGGCGCGGGAGAGACCCAGTACTTC. Using reference TRBV28 and TRBJ2-5 for the parts outside the CDR3, the full variable domain is DVKVTQSSRYLVKRTGEKVFLECVQDMDHENMFWYRQDPGLGLRLIYFSYDVKMKEKGDIPEGYSVSREKKERFSLILESASTNQTSMYLCASSPRTGGAGETQYFGPGTRLLVL.

This clone was observed a handful of times. V and J are TRBV9 and TRBJ2-2, with a tentative D call TRBD1 (6 bases). V was trimmed by 2 bases and J by 2 bases, leaving 7 bases between them. Germline CDR1 SGDLS, CDR2 YYNGEE. The CDR3 contains 14 residues. CDR3 in DNA: TGTGCCAGCAGCGTGGGACATAACACCGGGGAGCTGTTTTTT. Protein: CASSVGHNTGELFF.

This clone showed up just once. The chain employs TRBV25-1 and TRBJ1-1; D is possibly TRBD1 (5 bases). Trimming cost V 2 bases and J 8 bases, with 15 bases left between them. The CDR3 sequence is 14 residues long. Germline CDR1 MGHDK, CDR2 SYGVNS. This CDR3 reads CASSEVVGVREAFF. CDR3 nucleotides: TGTGCCAGCAGTGAAGTAGTAGGGGTGCGAGAAGCTTTCTTT.

The genes are TRBV2 and TRBJ2-7; 9 bases match TRBD1. Germline CDR1 and CDR2: SNHLY and FYNNEI. Germline trimming cut 8 bases from V and 1 base from J; bases unmatched to any gene: 3. This CDR3 has 13 residues. The CDR3 protein is CASQGTGSYEQYF. CDR3 bases: TGTGCCAGCCAGGGGACAGGGTCCTACGAGCAGTACTTC.

The gene calls are TRBV5-6 and TRBJ1-1, with D perhaps matching TRBD1 (6 bases). The V end was cut by 0 bases, the J end by 0 bases, with 12 bases between. The CDR3 runs to 16 residues. The germline CDR1 and CDR2 sequences are SGHDT and YYEEEE. The CDR3 is CASSLDPGAVNTEAFF. In DNA form, the CDR3 reads TGTGCCAGCAGCTTGGATCCAGGGGCAGTGAACACTGAAGCTTTCTTT. The entire variable domain, with the rest obtained from reference TRBV5-6 and TRBJ1-1, is as follows: DAGVTQSPTHLIKTRGQQVTLRCSPKSGHDTVSWYQQALGQGPQFIFQYYEEEERQRGNFPDRFSGHQFPNYSSELNVNALLLGDSALYLCASSLDPGAVNTEAFFGQGTRLTVV.

The chain couples TRBV11-2 to TRBJ1-2, with a possible D match to TRBD1 (5 bases). The V end was cut by 1 base, the J end by 0 bases, with 12 bases between. This CDR3 is built from 16 residues. Germline CDR1 is SGHAT and CDR2 is FQNNGV. The CDR3 protein is CASSLGGELANYGYTF. In nucleotides, the CDR3 is TGTGCCAGCAGCTTAGGGGGGGAGTTAGCTAACTATGGCTACACCTTC.

The chain employs TRBV19 and TRBJ1-4, with a weak D call TRBD1 (6 bases). Per the germline V gene, CDR1 is LNHDA and CDR2 is SQIVND (reference sequence). This CDR3 comprises 14 residues. V was trimmed by 7 bases and J by 8 bases, leaving 17 bases between them. The DNA of the CDR3 is TGTGCCAGTACCATGAGGGGGTTAGGGGAAAAACTGTTTTTT. It translates to CASTMRGLGEKLFF.

The chain is built from TRBV4-2 and TRBJ2-3, with 7 positions matching TRBD2. This CDR3 comprises 15 residues. With V trimmed by 2 bases and J by 1 base, 3 bases remained unmatched. Germline lookup yields CDR1 LGHNA and CDR2 YNFKEQ. CDR3: CASSQFGGGTDTQYF. In nucleotides, the CDR3 is TGTGCCAGCAGCCAATTTGGGGGGGGCACAGATACGCAGTATTTT.

This clone was counted only a few times. The V gene is TRBV6-1, the J gene TRBJ1-2, with 7 bases matching TRBD1. Germline CDR1 and CDR2: MNHNS and SASEGT. The CDR3 has 18 amino acids. V dropped 3 bases and J dropped 7; count of bases not matched to a gene: 20. The CDR3, as DNA: TGTGCCAGCAGTGATGGACAAGGGACAGTCGGGTTAAGGGGTGGCTACACCTTC. This encodes CASSDGQGTVGLRGGYTF.

The chain carries TRBV15 and TRBJ2-3; possible D gene TRBD1, 5 bases. Germline values: CDR1 LNHNV, CDR2 YYDKDF (reference sequence). The CDR3 length is 14 residues. V was shortened by 6 bases and J by 2 bases, with 12 bases between the two germline ends. CDR3 nucleotide sequence: TGTGCCACCAGTAACAGGCTCCACACAGATACGCAGTATTTT. Its translation: CATSNRLHTDTQYF.

V usage is TRBV7-9 and J usage is TRBJ1-4; possibly TRBD1 for D (6 bases). With 3 bases removed from V and 8 bases from J, the gap between germline ends came to 13 bases. Germline lookup yields CDR1 SEHNR and CDR2 FQNEAQ (reference sequence). The CDR3 extends over 14 amino acids. The CDR3 is CASSLDSRLEKLFF. Written as DNA, the CDR3 is TGTGCCAGCAGCTTGGACAGTCGTTTGGAAAAACTGTTTTTT.

This chain connects TRBV7-9 to TRBJ2-2; D might be TRBD2 (5 bases). Germline V gene data show CDR1 as SEHNR and CDR2 as FQNEAQ (reference sequence). V dropped 3 bases and J dropped 4 bases, with 12 bases sitting between them. This CDR3 comprises 15 residues. The CDR3 region is CASSFLAAGTGELFF. The DNA for the CDR3 is TGTGCCAGCAGCTTTCTAGCCGCCGGCACCGGGGAGCTGTTTTTT.

The gene calls are TRBV9 and TRBJ2-7; the match to TRBD2 covers 10 bases. V trimming: 2 bases; J trimming: 3 bases; junction bases outside the gene matches: 5. Per the germline V gene, CDR1 is SGDLS and CDR2 is YYNGEE. CDR3 size: 15 residues. The CDR3 is CASSVGSGGFYEQYF. DNA of the CDR3: TGTGCCAGCAGCGTCGGTAGCGGGGGGTTCTACGAGCAGTACTTC.

This clone showed up just once. V gene TRBV24-1 combines with J gene TRBJ2-3; 8 bases map to TRBD1. Unmatched junction bases numbered 9, after V lost 6 bases and J lost 5 bases. This CDR3 region has 15 residues. Germline V gene sequence: CDR1 KGHDR, CDR2 SFDVKD. Here the CDR3 reads CATSPGQGREDTQYF. The CDR3 nucleotides read TGTGCCACCAGTCCTGGACAGGGACGGGAAGATACGCAGTATTTT.

The J gene is TRBJ1-6, the V gene TRBV30; D not certain. CDR1 and CDR2 (germline): GTSNPN, SVGIG (reference sequence). This CDR3 region has 16 residues. The V gene lost 3 bases and the J gene lost 1 base, with 13 bases spanning the gap. CDR3 residues: CAWSRPRESYNSPLHF. The CDR3 DNA reads TGTGCCTGGAGCCGACCGAGGGAGTCCTATAATTCACCCCTCCACTTT. The whole variable domain, filled in from reference TRBV30 and TRBJ1-6, reads SQTIHQWPATLVQPVGSPLSLECTVEGTSNPNLYWYRQAAGRGLQLLFYSVGIGQISSEVPQNLSASRPQDRQFILSSKKLLLSDSGFYLCAWSRPRESYNSPLHFGNGTRLTVT.

A word on this clone: The sample holds other DNA sequences that translate to the same CDR3. The chain combines TRBV30 with TRBJ1-2; perhaps TRBD1 as D (6 bases). The length of the CDR3 is 12 residues. Deletions cut 2 bases from V and 4 bases from J, with 8 bases between. Germline values: CDR1 GTSNPN, CDR2 SVGIG (reference sequence). The CDR3 sequence is CAWSTGSYGYTF. DNA of the CDR3: TGTGCCTGGAGTACAGGGTCCTATGGCTACACCTTC. Filled out from reference TRBV30 and TRBJ1-2, the complete variable domain reads SQTIHQWPATLVQPVGSPLSLECTVEGTSNPNLYWYRQAAGRGLQLLFYSVGIGQISSEVPQNLSASRPQDRQFILSSKKLLLSDSGFYLCAWSTGSYGYTFGSGTRLTVV.

The V and J genes are TRBV2 and TRBJ1-1; D not certain. The ends were cut back, 4 bases at V and 0 bases at J, with 6 bases in the middle. The CDR3 is made up of 13 amino acids. Germline V gene data show CDR1 as SNHLY and CDR2 as FYNNEI. The CDR3 spells CASSVAVNTEAFF. The CDR3 nucleotides read TGTGCCAGCAGTGTGGCGGTGAACACTGAAGCTTTCTTT.

This chain uses TRBV7-2 with TRBJ1-2; a weak D match, TRBD1 (5 bases). Looked up from germline, CDR1 is SGHTA and CDR2 is FQGNSA. CDR3 length: 14 amino acids. V lost 1 base and J 7 bases, leaving 13 bases between the germline ends. The CDR3 region has the DNA TGTGCCAGCAGCTTAGGGGACTCGTCGATTGGCTACACCTTC. Its translation: CASSLGDSSIGYTF.

The chain uses TRBV19 and TRBJ1-1, with a weak D call TRBD1 (6 bases). The CDR3 is 13 residues long. V shed 4 bases and J shed 6 bases, with 12 bases lying between them. Germline CDR1 and CDR2: LNHDA and SQIVND (reference sequence). In nucleotides, the CDR3 is TGTGCCAGTAGTAACCAGGGGATAGCTGAAGCTTTCTTT. Translation: CASSNQGIAEAFF.

V gene TRBV29-1 combines with J gene TRBJ2-2, with 10 nucleotides matching TRBD2. CDR1 is SQVTM and CDR2 is ANQGSEA in the germline V gene. The CDR3 is 14 amino acids. After removal of 6 bases from V and 7 bases from J, the junction contained 8 bases not matched to a gene. The CDR3 loop is CSVIAGGRGGELFF. The CDR3 DNA reads TGCAGCGTAATAGCGGGGGGCCGTGGCGGGGAGCTGTTTTTT.

The count of this clone is one. The chain has TRBV10-3 and TRBJ2-1; 9 bases line up with TRBD2. Per germline, CDR1 ENHRY and CDR2 SYGVKD. The CDR3 length is 17 residues. J was trimmed by 7 bases and V by 5 bases; bases with no gene match: 15. The CDR3 DNA reads as TGTGCCATCAGTCCTGGTTCCGGGCGGGGGGGCGAGAATGAGCAGTTCTTC. It codes for CAISPGSGRGGENEQFF.

The chain recombines TRBV7-9 with TRBJ1-5; D is uncertain. The CDR3 contains 13 residues. With 9 bases removed from V and 6 bases from J, the gap between germline ends came to 15 bases. CDR1 and CDR2 from the germline V gene are SEHNR and FQNEAQ (reference sequence). CDR3 nucleotides: TGTGCCAGTGCGGCGGGCCCCGGTCAGCCCCAGCATTTT. It specifies CASAAGPGQPQHF.

The rearrangement uses TRBV28 and TRBJ2-7; D is undetermined. Trimming removed 1 base from V and 8 bases from J, with 15 bases in between. The length of the CDR3 is 14 residues. The germline gives CDR1 MDHEN, CDR2 SYDVKM. The CDR3 is CASSLYVSAAQQYF. DNA for the CDR3: TGTGCCAGCAGTTTATACGTCAGCGCCGCCCAGCAGTACTTC.